The 7 T cell receptor beta chains given below trace back to one sample, sequenced in a study of T cell responses to AZD1222 COVID-19 vaccine. Produced via immunoSEQ multiplex PCR; TCRdb's table is partial and in-frame only. The sample lists 100,000 or so clones, 87% seen once, with roughly 2.9% in the top ten. The sample in question was peripheral blood, obtained on day 0 of AZD1222 vaccination. These receptors originate from an adult in good health.

The chain joins TRBV7-2 to TRBJ2-4; TRBD1 is a possible D gene (6 bases). This CDR3 spans 14 amino acids. Trimming took off 4 bases at V and 6 bases at J, with 13 bases between the two ends. Germline CDR1 and CDR2: SGHTA and FQGNSA. The CDR3 reads CASSSPTGANIQYF. The CDR3 DNA reads TGTGCCAGCAGCTCCCCGACAGGAGCAAACATTCAGTACTTC.

The chain employs TRBV3-1 (or the pseudogene TRBV3-2) and TRBJ1-2; perhaps TRBD1 as D (6 bases). V was trimmed by 2 bases and J by 4 bases, leaving 20 bases between them. This CDR3 has 17 residues. Germline lookup yields CDR1 LGHDT and CDR2 YNNKEL (reference sequence). The CDR3 protein is CASSQPIGGAPSYGYTF. As DNA, the CDR3 is TGTGCCAGCAGCCAACCTATCGGGGGGGCCCCTTCCTATGGCTACACCTTC.

The chain has TRBV3-1 (or the pseudogene TRBV3-2) and TRBJ1-2, with a tentative D call TRBD1 (5 bases). Trimming shortened V by 4 bases and J by 8 bases, and 17 bases separated the two germline ends. The CDR3 spans 14 residues. Per the germline V gene, CDR1 is LGHDT and CDR2 is YNNKEL (reference sequence). CDR3 DNA sequence: TGTGCCAGCAGCCCCACCGGGGCCGGCCAGGGCTACACCTTC. Protein sequence: CASSPTGAGQGYTF.

The chain uses TRBV6-2 or TRBV6-3 and TRBJ1-5; D remains unclear. Per germline, CDR1 MNHEY and CDR2 SVGEGT. The CDR3 has 13 residues. The V end lost 2 bases, the J end lost 4 bases, and 6 bases lay between the germline ends. For the CDR3, the DNA is TGTGCCAGCAGTTACGGCGGGAATCAGCCCCAGCATTTT. Its protein product is CASSYGGNQPQHF.

This chain connects TRBV18 to TRBJ1-1; D remains ambiguous. Per the germline V gene, CDR1 is KGHSH and CDR2 is LQKENI. The CDR3 loop spans 13 amino acids. Trimming pared 4 bases from V and 10 bases from J, leaving 16 bases between. In DNA form, the CDR3 reads TGTGCCAGCTCACAGCAGAGCCCGGTGGGAGCTTTCTTT. Translation gives CASSQQSPVGAFF.

The rearrangement links TRBV14 to TRBJ2-5; no clear D. The germline gives CDR1 SGHDN, CDR2 FVKESK. V shed 3 bases and J shed 6 bases, with 11 bases lying between them. The length of the CDR3 is 13 residues. CDR3 in amino acids: CASSQSAVKTQYF. As DNA, the CDR3 is TGTGCCAGCAGCCAGAGTGCGGTCAAGACCCAGTACTTC.

V gene TRBV5-1 combines with J gene TRBJ2-7; 8 positions agree with TRBD2. J was trimmed by 3 bases and V by 0 bases; bases with no gene match: 5. The CDR3 is made up of 15 amino acids. Germline V gene sequence: CDR1 SGHRS, CDR2 YFSETQ. The CDR3 protein is CASSLAGGANYEQYF. CDR3 sequence (DNA): TGCGCCAGCAGCTTGGCCGGGGGGGCTAACTACGAGCAGTACTTC.